This entry lists 24 T cell receptor beta chains sequenced from one sample in a study of T cells in Graves' hyperthyroidism and ophthalmopathy. TCR beta CDR3 regions were amplified from RNA. The HTBI set primed first-round TCR CDR3 RT-PCR. TCRdb re-called the multiplex PCR reads with MiXCR, one entry per CDR3 protein. The profile shows more than 300,000 distinct CDR3 sequences, roughly 17% of them singletons. The sequenced sample consisted of blood. These TCRs come from a woman younger than 45 with Graves' hyperthyroidism that later progressed to Graves' ophthalmopathy.

The chain carries TRBV29-1 and TRBJ1-2; a possible D gene is TRBD1 (5 bases). Germline CDR1 is SQVTM and CDR2 is ANQGSEA. CDR3 length equals 11 residues. The V and J ends lost 4 bases and 8 bases respectively, with 11 bases between them. In nucleotides, the CDR3 is TGCAGCGTTGTGATAGGGGAGGGCTACACCTTC. Amino acid sequence: CSVVIGEGYTF.

This clonotype was seen repeatedly, ten times or more. The rearrangement links TRBV6-1 to TRBJ2-7, with TRBD2 identical over 9 bases. V was pared by 5 bases and J by 2 bases, with 4 bases of the junction left unmatched. Germline CDR1 reads MNHNS; CDR2 reads SASEGT. This CDR3 has 14 residues. CDR3 sequence: CASSLLAGTYEQYF. CDR3 nucleotide sequence: TGTGCCAGCAGTCTCCTAGCGGGGACCTACGAGCAGTACTTC.

This clonotype occurred a few times. V and J are TRBV6-1 and TRBJ1-2; 9 positions match TRBD1. V gave up 6 bases and J gave up 4 bases; unmatched junction bases: 9. Germline assignment: CDR1 MNHNS and CDR2 SASEGT. The CDR3 extends over 15 amino acids. For the CDR3, the DNA is TGTGCCAGCAGCAACAGGGGGCTACCTCCCTATGGCTACACCTTC. Amino acids: CASSNRGLPPYGYTF.

This clonotype was recorded at least ten times. V and J are TRBV29-1 and TRBJ2-1; D is unresolved. Germline-derived CDR1 and CDR2 are SQVTM and ANQGSEA. Trimming took off 3 bases at V and 2 bases at J, with 17 bases between the two ends. The CDR3 is 16 residues long. CDR3 in amino acids: CSVEGRVGHPYNEQFF. The CDR3 DNA follows: TGCAGCGTTGAGGGTAGGGTAGGGCATCCCTACAATGAGCAGTTCTTC.

At least ten counts were recorded for this clonotype. J is TRBJ1-5 and V is TRBV28; D not certain. Germline values: CDR1 MDHEN, CDR2 SYDVKM. The CDR3 extends over 13 amino acids. Trimming took 6 bases from V and 0 from J, leaving 6 bases between them. The DNA for the CDR3 is TGTGCCAGCAGCCCTAATAGCAATCAGCCCCAGCATTTT. This translates into CASSPNSNQPQHF.

The chain links TRBV19 to TRBJ2-3; 8 positions agree with TRBD1. The germline gives CDR1 LNHDA, CDR2 SQIVND (reference sequence). The ends lost 4 bases at V and 3 bases at J; junction bases unmatched: 3. This CDR3 contains 14 residues. DNA of the CDR3: TGTGCCAGTAGTACCACAGGGGGAACAGATACGCAGTATTTT. It specifies CASSTTGGTDTQYF.

A word on this clonotype: A read error may be the cause here, since a much bigger clone is one base away. This chain links TRBV28 with TRBJ1-5; TRBD1 agrees at 10 bases. The CDR3 loop spans 14 amino acids. Germline V gene sequence: CDR1 MDHEN, CDR2 SYDVKM. CDR3 residues: CASNTGTGEQPHHF. DNA for the CDR3: TGTGCCAGCAATACCGGGACAGGGGAACAGCCCCACCATTTT.

A few counts support this clonotype. One end of the junction is discordant with germline, which a read error may explain. This rearrangement joins TRBV28 to TRBJ1-4, with D maybe TRBD1 (6 bases). The CDR3 totals 15 residues. Germline CDR1 reads MDHEN; CDR2 reads SYDVKM. The CDR3 coding sequence is TGTGCCAGCAGTCAAAGGGGGGGGGCTAATGAAAAACTATTTTTT. Amino acids: CASSQRGGANEKLFF.

This clonotype was detected once. This rearrangement joins TRBV9 to TRBJ2-7; D unclear. The CDR3 is made up of 13 amino acids. Per germline, CDR1 SGDLS and CDR2 YYNGEE. The ends were cut back, 0 bases at V and 7 bases at J, with 11 bases in the middle. The CDR3 protein is CASSVGGSTEQYF. In DNA, the CDR3 is TGTGCCAGCAGCGTAGGGGGTTCCACTGAGCAGTACTTC.

This clonotype has ten or more counts. V and J are TRBV20-1 and TRBJ2-1; D remains unclear. This CDR3 is 17 amino acids long. CDR1 is DFQATT, CDR2 SNEGSKA, per germline (reference sequence). The V and J ends lost 2 bases and 3 bases respectively, with 20 bases between them. In DNA, the CDR3 is TGCAGTGCTAGACCCGGCCGCGGTTCGTACTACTACAATGAGCAGTTCTTC. Translated: CSARPGRGSYYYNEQFF.

Many counts were recorded for this clonotype. This chain joins TRBV19 and TRBJ1-1; no clear D. Germline-derived CDR1 and CDR2 are LNHDA and SQIVND (reference sequence). The CDR3 has 19 residues. The ends were cut back, 1 base at V and 0 bases at J, with 21 bases in the middle. CDR3 residues: CASSIGPWAGSPMNTEAFF. The CDR3 DNA reads as TGTGCCAGTAGTATAGGTCCGTGGGCGGGATCGCCCATGAACACTGAAGCTTTCTTT.

This clonotype was recorded many times. In DNA, the CDR3 is TGTGCCAGCAGTTTTTCGGGGGGGTCTGAAGCTTTCTTT. This encodes CASSFSGGSEAFF. The gene calls are TRBV27 and TRBJ1-1, with a possible D match to TRBD1 (5 bases). The length of the CDR3 is 13 residues. CDR1 is MNHEY and CDR2 is SMNVEV in the germline V gene (reference sequence). Trimming took 3 bases from V and 6 from J, leaving 11 bases between them.

Many counts were recorded for this clonotype. The chain joins TRBV29-1 to TRBJ2-5; 10 nucleotides agree with TRBD2. Germline CDR1 reads SQVTM; CDR2 reads ANQGSEA. V shed 4 bases and J 1 base; nucleotides not matched to a gene: 6. This CDR3 region has 15 residues. The CDR3 region is CSVGTSGSRQETQYF. CDR3 coding DNA: TGCAGCGTTGGGACTAGCGGCAGCCGCCAAGAGACCCAGTACTTC. Combining the CDR3 with reference TRBV29-1 and TRBJ2-5 gives the whole variable domain SAVISQKPSRDICQRGTSLTIQCQVDSQVTMMFWYRQQPGQSLTLIATANQGSEATYESGFVIDKFPISRPNLTFSTLTVSNMSPEDSSIYLCSVGTSGSRQETQYFGPGTRLLVL.

V gene TRBV14 combines with J gene TRBJ1-1; 7 bases map to TRBD1. Germline assignment: CDR1 SGHDN and CDR2 FVKESK. Trimming removed 2 bases from V and 6 bases from J; junction bases left unmatched: 3. This CDR3 comprises 13 residues. The CDR3 is CASSQHRGPEAFF. The CDR3 nucleotides are TGTGCCAGCAGCCAACACAGGGGTCCTGAAGCTTTCTTT.

In its sample, this clonotype was seen many times. For the CDR3, the DNA is TGTGCCAGCAGTTTCCCAACAGGTTACCGCACTGAAGCTTTCTTT. It translates to CASSFPTGYRTEAFF. The chain links TRBV28 to TRBJ1-1; perhaps TRBD1 as D (5 bases). From germline, CDR1 is MDHEN and CDR2 SYDVKM. V gave up 3 bases and J gave up 4 bases, with 15 bases separating them. This CDR3 has 15 residues.

The sample holds a few counts of this clonotype. The chain couples TRBV4-2 to TRBJ2-5; possibly TRBD2 for D (6 bases). Germline values: CDR1 LGHNA, CDR2 YNFKEQ. This CDR3 is 16 amino acids long. The V end lost 1 base, the J end lost 5 bases, and 17 bases lay between the germline ends. The CDR3 is CASSQGRPGLGETQYF. The DNA of the CDR3 is TGTGCCAGCAGCCAAGGTCGGCCGGGACTGGGTGAGACCCAGTACTTC.

This clonotype was found a few times. This CDR3 reads CASSEYGGRGGNGYTF. The DNA of the CDR3 is TGTGCCAGCAGTGAATATGGGGGCAGGGGGGGAAATGGCTACACCTTC. The rearrangement links TRBV25-1 to TRBJ1-2, with TRBD1 matching over 7 bases. With V trimmed by 0 bases and J by 6 bases, 10 bases remained unmatched. CDR3 length equals 16 residues. CDR1 and CDR2 (germline): MGHDK, SYGVNS.

This clonotype was observed at least ten times. V usage is TRBV28 and J usage is TRBJ1-2; D call uncertain. CDR3 length equals 16 residues. Germline CDR1 reads MDHEN; CDR2 reads SYDVKM. V was shortened by 5 bases and J by 0 bases, with 16 bases between the two germline ends. The CDR3 DNA reads as TGTGCCAGCAGTACTCCGCCGGGAAACGCTAACTATGGCTACACCTTC. It is translated as CASSTPPGNANYGYTF.

The chain is built from TRBV10-3 and TRBJ2-2, with TRBD1 matching 7 bases. V lost 0 bases to trimming and J lost 5 bases; unmatched junction nucleotides: 9. CDR1 is ENHRY and CDR2 is SYGVKD in the germline V gene. CDR3 size: 17 residues. The CDR3 region is CAISESIGRGLTGELFF. DNA of the CDR3: TGTGCCATCAGTGAGTCGATTGGAAGGGGGCTGACCGGGGAGCTGTTTTTT.

This clonotype was found many times. This sequence joins TRBV19 and TRBJ2-5; D uncertain. The germline V gene encodes CDR1 LNHDA and CDR2 SQIVND (reference sequence). Trimming removed 5 bases at V and 2 bases at J, with 15 bases between. The length of the CDR3 is 15 residues. The CDR3 DNA is TGTGCCAGTAGTCCGGGCAGGATCTTACAAGAGACCCAGTACTTC. The encoded protein is CASSPGRILQETQYF. Supplemented by reference TRBV19 and TRBJ2-5, the full variable domain reads DGGITQSPKYLFRKEGQNVTLSCEQNLNHDAMYWYRQDPGQGLRLIYYSQIVNDFQKGDIAEGYSVSREKKESFPLTVTSAQKNPTAFYLCASSPGRILQETQYFGPGTRLLVL.

This clonotype occurred a few times. The chain carries TRBV28 and TRBJ2-1; D is perhaps TRBD2 (6 bases). Deletions cut 4 bases from V and 6 bases from J, with 13 bases between. CDR3 size: 14 residues. Germline V gene lookup returns CDR1 MDHEN and CDR2 SYDVKM. The CDR3 loop reads CASSSSGAANEQFF. DNA for the CDR3: TGTGCCAGCAGTTCATCGGGAGCGGCCAATGAGCAGTTCTTC.

This clonotype has a count of ten or more. The chain combines TRBV5-1 with TRBJ1-2; D call uncertain. Trimming removed 1 base at V and 4 bases at J, with 8 bases between. Germline V gene data show CDR1 as SGHRS and CDR2 as YFSETQ. The CDR3 runs 13 residues. The CDR3, as DNA: TGCGCCAGCAGCTTGCGGCAGACCTATGGCTACACCTTC. Translation: CASSLRQTYGYTF.

This clonotype has ten or more counts. The V call is TRBV3-1, the J call TRBJ1-2; unclear D gene. Germline V gene sequence: CDR1 LGHDT, CDR2 YNNKEL (reference sequence). V lost 1 base and J lost 5, with 8 bases in between. The CDR3 loop spans 13 amino acids. Written as DNA, the CDR3 is TGTGCCAGCAGCCAAGTCCAGGCTTATGGCTACACCTTC. As protein: CASSQVQAYGYTF.

In this sample, this clonotype turned up many times. CDR3 DNA sequence: TGTGCCAGCAGTGCGGGGACAGGGACGAATCAGCCCCAGCATTTT. Translation: CASSAGTGTNQPQHF. The chain uses TRBV2 and TRBJ1-5, with 9 bases lining up with TRBD1. This CDR3 is 15 amino acids long. CDR1 is SNHLY and CDR2 is FYNNEI in the germline V gene. V shed 4 bases and J 4 bases; nucleotides not matched to a gene: 5.